The 14 T cell receptor beta chains below were found in one sample sequenced in a study of blood T cells in healthy people across ages (dated by TCRdb to the mid-2010s). Libraries were built with 5' RACE. TCRdb lists the instrument as Illumina HiSeq 2500. A second PCR of roughly 7 to 11 cycles was run with a J-beta primer mix and a sample-barcoded 5' primer. Through fastp at Q25 and MiXCR, TCRdb rebuilt clones from the public reads, retaining in-frame beta chains. Rows matching on CDR3 protein sequence are summarized as one entry with the most common DNA and genes. The sample records approximately 800,000 distinct CDR3 sequences, less than 70% of which are singletons. Roughly 40% of the sample goes to the ten largest clones. Source material: blood. These receptor sequences come from a man older than 75 in good health.

The chain has TRBV5-5 and TRBJ2-1; D is perhaps TRBD1 (5 bases). Germline CDR1 reads SGHKS; CDR2 reads YYEKEE (reference sequence). The CDR3 has 16 residues. V was trimmed by 0 bases and J by 0 bases, leaving 10 bases between them. CDR3: CASSLGLQVSYNEQFF. CDR3 coding DNA: TGTGCCAGCAGCTTGGGTTTACAGGTCTCCTACAATGAGCAGTTCTTC.

This clonotype was counted between two and nine times. Relative to the germline gene, one junction end is altered; a read error may explain this. The chain is built from TRBV2 and TRBJ1-1; D not certain. The CDR3 covers 11 residues. From germline, CDR1 is SNHLY and CDR2 FYNNEI. CDR3 DNA sequence: TGTGCCAGCAGGGAAGGCACTGAAGCTTTCTTT. It is translated as CASREGTEAFF.

The V gene is TRBV11-3, the J gene TRBJ2-5, with D maybe TRBD2 (7 bases). The closer fit of TRBJ2-7 to the DNA end suggests the J call may be wrong. This CDR3 has 15 amino acids. Per germline, CDR1 SGHNT and CDR2 YENEEA. This CDR3 is CASSKGRGLEYEQYF. For the CDR3, the DNA is TGTGCCAGCAGCAAAGGGCGGGGGCTAGAGTACGAGCAGTACTTC.

This clonotype is a singleton in its sample. The chain joins TRBV10-3 to TRBJ2-7, with a tentative D call TRBD2 (7 bases). This CDR3 is 16 amino acids long. V shed 4 bases and J shed 2 bases, with 18 bases lying between them. Germline CDR1 reads ENHRY; CDR2 reads SYGVKD. CDR3 DNA: TGTGCCATCAGTGTGTGGGGTAGGGGGGGAACCTACGAGCAGTACTTC. This encodes CAISVWGRGGTYEQYF.

The chain employs TRBV11-2 and TRBJ2-6, with D unclear. Germline V gene lookup returns CDR1 SGHAT and CDR2 FQNNGV. The CDR3 spans 17 residues. Trimming pared 4 bases from V and 4 bases from J, leaving 17 bases between. The CDR3 bases are TGTGCCAGCAGCTACCGACCCACTGGGCCCGGGGCCAACGTCCTGACTTTC. Translation gives CASSYRPTGPGANVLTF. Looking up the rest from reference TRBV11-2 and TRBJ2-6 gives the full variable domain: EAGVAQSPRYKIIEKRQSVAFWCNPISGHATLYWYQQILGQGPKLLIQFQNNGVVDDSQLPKDRFSAERLKGVDSTLKIQPAKLEDSAVYLCASSYRPTGPGANVLTFGAGSRLTVL.

This clonotype was detected a few times. This chain links TRBV12-3 or TRBV12-4 with TRBJ2-1; D uncertain. The CDR3 contains 14 residues. Trimming left V 5 bases short and J 6 bases short, with 14 bases between. The CDR3 spells CASSPSENPNEQFF. The DNA for the CDR3 is TGTGCCAGCAGTCCCTCAGAGAACCCCAATGAGCAGTTCTTC.

This clonotype has just a few counts. The chain is built from TRBV2 and TRBJ2-5; TRBD2 matches 12 bases. V lost 8 bases, J lost 2 bases, and 6 bases stayed unmatched. This CDR3 spans 15 amino acids. Per the germline V gene, CDR1 is SNHLY and CDR2 is FYNNEI. The CDR3 coding sequence is TGTGCCAGCGTTCGGACTAGCGGGACACAAGAGACCCAGTACTTC. Protein product: CASVRTSGTQETQYF.

This chain joins TRBV4-2 and TRBJ1-4; TRBD1 matches 8 bases. Trimming took 1 base from V and 7 from J; bases not matched to a gene: 5. This CDR3 has 15 residues. Germline V CDR1 and CDR2: LGHNA, YNFKEQ. As DNA, the CDR3 is TGTGCCAGCAGCCAAGCAGCGGACAGGGCTGAAAAACTGTTTTTT. It specifies CASSQAADRAEKLFF.

This sequence joins TRBV29-1 and TRBJ2-7; 9 bases align to TRBD1. Unmatched junction bases numbered 3, after V lost 7 bases and J lost 2 bases. The CDR3 runs to 12 residues. Germline values: CDR1 SQVTM, CDR2 ANQGSEA. The DNA for the CDR3 is TGCAGCGCGGGACAGGGAACCTACGAGCAGTACTTC. This translates into CSAGQGTYEQYF.

This clonotype was found a few times. The chain employs TRBV2 and TRBJ2-3; unclear D gene. The CDR3 is made up of 15 amino acids. Germline V gene sequence: CDR1 SNHLY, CDR2 FYNNEI. With 7 bases removed from V and 4 bases from J, the gap between germline ends came to 18 bases. The CDR3: CASNVNSGGSDTQYF. The CDR3 nucleotides are TGTGCCAGCAATGTTAATTCCGGTGGGTCAGATACGCAGTATTTT.

This clonotype was detected only a few times. This sequence joins TRBV27 and TRBJ1-4; no clear D. Germline V CDR1 and CDR2: MNHEY, SMNVEV (reference sequence). Between the trimmed V and J ends, which lost 6 bases and 4 bases, there was a span of 3 bases. The CDR3 contains 11 residues. CDR3 region: CASRDNEKLFF. The DNA of the CDR3 is TGTGCCAGCAGGGATAATGAAAAACTGTTTTTT. Using reference TRBV27 and TRBJ1-4 for the parts outside the CDR3, the full variable domain is EAQVTQNPRYLITVTGKKLTVTCSQNMNHEYMSWYRQDPGLGLRQIYYSMNVEVTDKGDVPEGYKVSRKEKRNFPLILESPSPNQTSLYFCASRDNEKLFFGSGTQLSVL.

The chain has TRBV12-3 or TRBV12-4 and TRBJ2-1; 7 nucleotides line up with TRBD2. V was clipped by 2 bases and J by 8 bases; unmatched bases: 9. The CDR3 runs 15 residues. CDR3 nucleotide sequence: TGTGCCAGCAGTTTAAAGGCGGGAGTCGCGCATGAGCAGTTCTTC. It yields the protein CASSLKAGVAHEQFF.

This clonotype was counted only a few times. The chain recombines TRBV12-3 or TRBV12-4 with TRBJ2-7; 7 nucleotides line up with TRBD1. The CDR3 sequence is 14 residues long. Trimming cost V 5 bases and J 2 bases; bases outside gene matches: 6. The CDR3 loop is CASSISGTAYEQYF. CDR3 coding DNA: TGTGCCAGCAGTATTTCCGGGACAGCCTACGAGCAGTACTTC.

The chain couples TRBV2 to TRBJ2-6; D is unresolved. Deletions cut 2 bases from V and 2 bases from J, with 7 bases between. The V gene's germline CDR1 is SNHLY and CDR2 FYNNEI. This CDR3 is 15 amino acids long. CDR3 in DNA: TGTGCCAGCAGTGAAACCCGGGCTGGGGCCAACGTCCTGACTTTC. This encodes CASSETRAGANVLTF.